One and the same sample provided the 16 T cell receptor beta chains below, sequenced in a study of regulatory T cells in long-lasting Graves disease. The time point here: newly diagnosed GD, antithyroid drugs for less than 3 months. The TCR library was made from RNA extracted from PBMCs. Arm-PCR of CDR3 regions with iRepertoire HTBI primers generated TCR beta libraries. TCRdb independently ran MiXCR on the multiplex PCR reads; one entry per CDR3 protein. The table shows some 330,000 distinct CDR3 sequences, with 10% to 15% occurring only once. This same sample was also taken into another study, of T cells in Graves' hyperthyroidism and ophthalmopathy.

Specimen: peripheral blood mononuclear cells (PBMCs), collected at new diagnosis, from a patient treated with antithyroid drugs. The receptor set was obtained from a woman aged 18-30 years with Graves disease.

This clonotype came up many times. The rearrangement joins TRBV6-2 or TRBV6-3 to TRBJ2-7; the match to TRBD2 covers 10 bases. V shed 2 bases and J 0 bases; nucleotides not matched to a gene: 16. CDR1 is MNHEY and CDR2 is SVGEGT in the germline V gene. The CDR3 runs to 20 residues. The CDR3 DNA follows: TGTGCCAGCAGTTACCCCAGGGAGGCAGCGGGAGGGCCCCACTCCTACGAGCAGTACTTC. Protein: CASSYPREAAGGPHSYEQYF.

This clonotype was seen many times. The rearrangement links TRBV7-2 to TRBJ1-1, with D unclear. Trimming shortened V by 7 bases and J by 0 bases, and 18 bases separated the two germline ends. This CDR3 is built from 16 residues. CDR1 is SGHTA, CDR2 FQGNSA, per germline. The CDR3, as DNA: TGTGCCAGCACCCCCAGAGGAGGCTACATGAACACTGAAGCTTTCTTT. Translation: CASTPRGGYMNTEAFF.

This clonotype was seen at least ten times. V and J are TRBV6-2 or TRBV6-3 and TRBJ1-5; D gene unclear. The V end lost 0 bases, the J end lost 5 bases, and 11 bases lay between the germline ends. The CDR3 extends over 15 amino acids. Germline V gene data show CDR1 as MNHEY and CDR2 as SVGEGT. The CDR3 region has the DNA TGTGCCAGCAGTTACTCCTTGGGATTCTATCAGCCCCAGCATTTT. It codes for CASSYSLGFYQPQHF.

This clonotype was seen ten or more times. The chain recombines TRBV15 with TRBJ2-4; D uncertain. Trimming removed 1 base from V and 0 bases from J, with 13 bases in between. The CDR3 sequence is 17 residues long. Per the germline V gene, CDR1 is LNHNV and CDR2 is YYDKDF (reference sequence). The CDR3 nucleotides are TGTGCCACCAGCAGAGGATTTAGACGCCTAGCCAAAAACATTCAGTACTTC. Translation: CATSRGFRRLAKNIQYF.

This clonotype was counted at least ten times. The chain uses TRBV20-1 and TRBJ2-5; D might be TRBD2 (5 bases). The V end was cut by 4 bases, the J end by 2 bases, with 11 bases between. The CDR3 contains 13 residues. The germline CDR1 and CDR2 sequences are DFQATT and SNEGSKA (reference sequence). CDR3 in amino acids: CSAMTGKQETQYF. The CDR3 DNA reads TGCAGTGCTATGACCGGGAAACAAGAGACCCAGTACTTC.

At least ten counts were recorded for this clonotype. The chain has TRBV7-3 and TRBJ2-1; 7 nucleotides line up with TRBD1. The V segment lost 3 bases and the J segment 1 base; nucleotides outside the gene matches: 3. This CDR3 region has 15 residues. Germline loops: CDR1 SGHTA, CDR2 FQGTGA. The CDR3, as DNA: TGTGCCAGCAGCTTCACAGGGGAATCCTACAATGAGCAGTTCTTC. Amino acids: CASSFTGESYNEQFF.

This clonotype was seen many times. The V gene is TRBV20-1, the J gene TRBJ1-1, with a possible D match to TRBD1 (6 bases). The CDR3 runs 11 residues. The V gene lost 7 bases and the J gene lost 5 bases, with 11 bases spanning the gap. Germline V CDR1 and CDR2: DFQATT, SNEGSKA (reference sequence). CDR3 protein: CSGTDGTEAFF. CDR3 DNA sequence: TGCAGTGGGACAGACGGGACTGAAGCTTTCTTT.

This clonotype was picked up many times. The chain is built from TRBV5-1 and TRBJ2-3, with TRBD1 as a possible D gene (5 bases). The ends were cut back, 0 bases at V and 1 base at J, with 15 bases in the middle. The CDR3 is made up of 17 amino acids. CDR1 SGHRS and CDR2 YFSETQ come from the germline V gene. The CDR3 sequence: CASSLVIRPGRTDTQYF. DNA of the CDR3: TGCGCCAGCAGCTTGGTTATTCGGCCAGGGCGCACAGATACGCAGTATTTT.

The gene calls are TRBV19 and TRBJ2-1; 10 nucleotides match TRBD2. Germline-derived CDR1 and CDR2 are LNHDA and SQIVND (reference sequence). The CDR3 length is 14 residues. J was trimmed by 7 bases and V by 10 bases; bases with no gene match: 10. The CDR3 sequence is CATAAGGSTNEQFF. CDR3 sequence (DNA): TGTGCCACCGCAGCGGGAGGGTCCACAAATGAGCAGTTCTTC.

The sample holds many counts of this clonotype. J is TRBJ2-7 and V is TRBV30; 9 bases match TRBD1. The CDR3 runs 13 residues. V lost 5 bases to trimming and J lost 6 bases; unmatched junction nucleotides: 8. Germline lookup yields CDR1 GTSNPN and CDR2 SVGIG (reference sequence). CDR3 in DNA: TGTGCCTGGGCACGGACAGGGGCCACCGAGCAGTACTTC. Protein sequence: CAWARTGATEQYF. Filled out from reference TRBV30 and TRBJ2-7, the complete variable domain reads SQTIHQWPATLVQPVGSPLSLECTVEGTSNPNLYWYRQAAGRGLQLLFYSVGIGQISSEVPQNLSASRPQDRQFILSSKKLLLSDSGFYLCAWARTGATEQYFGPGTRLTVT.

In this sample, this clonotype turned up many times. This chain uses TRBV2 with TRBJ2-1; D not certain. Trimming cost V 7 bases and J 7 bases, with 11 bases left between them. Germline loops: CDR1 SNHLY, CDR2 FYNNEI. CDR3 length equals 12 residues. As DNA, the CDR3 is TGTGCCAGCACCCTGAACGGTAATGAGCAGTTCTTC. Translation: CASTLNGNEQFF.

This clonotype was found many times. The rearrangement uses TRBV3-1 and TRBJ1-1; weak D call: TRBD1 (6 bases). V lost 6 bases and J lost 7, with 12 bases in between. CDR1 and CDR2 from the germline V gene are LGHDT and YNNKEL (reference sequence). The CDR3 has 12 residues. The CDR3 reads CASSYGQLEAFF. In DNA, the CDR3 is TGTGCCAGCAGTTACGGACAGCTTGAAGCTTTCTTT.

The chain is built from TRBV4-3 and TRBJ1-1; possible D gene TRBD1, 6 bases. CDR3 size: 14 residues. Germline CDR1 LGHNA, CDR2 YSLEER. Trimming shortened V by 2 bases and J by 2 bases, and 9 bases separated the two germline ends. CDR3 bases: TGCGCCAGCAGCCAAACAGGGACCAACACTGAAGCTTTCTTT. Its protein product is CASSQTGTNTEAFF.

This clonotype was picked up a small number of times. The chain recombines TRBV14 with TRBJ1-1; D remains ambiguous. In germline, CDR1 is SGHDN, CDR2 FVKESK. Deletions cut 5 bases from V and 4 bases from J, with 14 bases between. The CDR3 is 14 amino acids. In nucleotides, the CDR3 is TGTGCCAGCAGCTCCCGGGGATGGGGCACTGAAGCTTTCTTT. It codes for CASSSRGWGTEAFF.

This clonotype has ten or more counts. The DNA of the CDR3 is TGCGCCAGCAGCTTGGAGGGGGTCGGGCTGCCCCAGCATTTT. Translating it yields CASSLEGVGLPQHF. V gene TRBV5-1 combines with J gene TRBJ1-5, with D possibly being TRBD1 (6 bases). V shed 0 bases and J shed 9 bases, with 13 bases lying between them. The CDR3 runs 14 residues. From germline, CDR1 is SGHRS and CDR2 YFSETQ.

This clonotype was seen more than once but under ten times. The germline gene is not matched at one end of the junction; a read error may be the cause. V usage is TRBV7-9 and J usage is TRBJ2-5; 7 nucleotides line up with TRBD2. Germline loops: CDR1 SEHNR, CDR2 FQNEAQ (reference sequence). The CDR3 is 15 residues long. This CDR3 is CASSSYQRGEETRYF. The CDR3 region has the DNA TGTGCCAGCAGCTCGTATCAGCGGGGAGAAGAGACCCGGTACTTC. Together with reference TRBV7-9 and TRBJ2-5, the CDR3 gives the full variable domain: DTGVSQNPRHKITKRGQNVTFRCDPISEHNRLYWYRQTLGQGPEFLTYFQNEAQLEKSRLLSDRFSAERPKGSFSTLEIQRTEQGDSAMYLCASSSYQRGEETRYFGPGTRLLVL.